A single sample gave rise to the 30 T cell receptor beta chains below, sequenced in a study of cytomegalovirus exposure and HLA in healthy donors. It was with 60 Vbeta and 13 Jbeta primers that the PCR ran. Repertoires were generated with immunoSEQ multiplex PCR, while TCRdb's copy carries only in-frame clones and drops some. The sample lists under 200,000 clones, approximately 79% seen once, with around 0.74% in the top ten. Sequenced input: PBMCs. The receptors derive from a middle-aged woman in good health and CMV-seronegative.

The V gene is TRBV29-1, the J gene TRBJ1-2, with D uncertain. The CDR3 is made up of 13 amino acids. Per the germline V gene, CDR1 is SQVTM and CDR2 is ANQGSEA. Trimming pared 3 bases from V and 3 bases from J, leaving 11 bases between. The CDR3 sequence: CSVEWAFDYGYTF. The CDR3, as DNA: TGCAGCGTTGAGTGGGCTTTCGACTATGGCTACACCTTC.

The chain employs TRBV10-2 and TRBJ2-7, with 9 bases lining up with TRBD1. Germline values: CDR1 WSHSY, CDR2 SAAADI. The CDR3 loop spans 11 amino acids. The trim removed 8 bases at V and 6 bases at J, leaving 2 bases unmatched. The CDR3 sequence: CASGQGREQYF. CDR3 DNA: TGCGCCAGCGGACAGGGGCGCGAGCAGTACTTC.

V is TRBV28 and J is TRBJ1-5; 7 bases are shared with TRBD1. Germline V gives CDR1 MDHEN, CDR2 SYDVKM. V lost 6 bases to trimming and J lost 6 bases; unmatched junction nucleotides: 5. This CDR3 region has 13 residues. The CDR3 loop is CASSRQGGQPQHF. The CDR3 DNA reads as TGTGCCAGCAGCCGTCAGGGGGGTCAGCCCCAGCATTTT.

The chain is built from TRBV9 and TRBJ2-5, with D unresolved. CDR1 is SGDLS, CDR2 YYNGEE, per germline. V lost 3 bases and J 3 bases, leaving 6 bases between the germline ends. This CDR3 is 12 amino acids long. The CDR3 DNA reads TGTGCCAGCAGCGGACTGAAAGAGACCCAGTACTTC. Residues: CASSGLKETQYF.

The chain combines TRBV5-6 with TRBJ2-7; 10 nucleotides line up with TRBD2. CDR1 is SGHDT and CDR2 is YYEEEE in the germline V gene. The CDR3 runs 14 residues. Losses at the gene ends were 4 bases for V and 2 bases for J; bases not matched to a gene: 3. The CDR3 DNA follows: TGTGCCAGCAGCACTAGCGGGGCCCCCTACGAGCAGTACTTC. Its translation is CASSTSGAPYEQYF.

The V call is TRBV10-3, the J call TRBJ2-2, with 7 bases fitting TRBD1. With V trimmed by 6 bases and J by 6 bases, 4 bases remained unmatched. The length of the CDR3 is 13 residues. CDR1 ENHRY and CDR2 SYGVKD come from the germline V gene. CDR3 amino acids: CAISPTGAGELFF. CDR3 coding DNA: TGTGCCATCAGCCCCACAGGGGCCGGGGAGCTGTTTTTT.

The rearrangement links TRBV5-1 to TRBJ2-7, with TRBD1 identical over 8 bases. Per germline, CDR1 SGHRS and CDR2 YFSETQ. This CDR3 is 14 amino acids long. J was trimmed by 6 bases and V by 2 bases; bases with no gene match: 7. CDR3 loop: CASSFGQGAREQYF. The CDR3 nucleotides read TGCGCCAGCAGCTTCGGGCAGGGGGCCCGCGAGCAGTACTTC.

Only a few counts were recorded for this clone. This rearrangement joins TRBV5-4 to TRBJ2-7; the match to TRBD1 covers 9 bases. The CDR3 has 14 amino acids. Germline-derived CDR1 and CDR2 are SGHNT and YYREEE (reference sequence). The V and J ends lost 4 bases and 5 bases, in that order; junction bases with no gene match: 7. The CDR3 protein is CASSRNRGQNEQYF. In DNA form, the CDR3 reads TGTGCCAGCAGCCGTAACAGGGGGCAAAACGAGCAGTACTTC. The variable domain in full, with the rest retrieved from reference TRBV5-4 and TRBJ2-7, is ETGVTQSPTHLIKTRGQQVTLRCSSQSGHNTVSWYQQALGQGPQFIFQYYREEENGRGNFPPRFSGLQFPNYSSELNVNALELDDSALYLCASSRNRGQNEQYFGPGTRLTVT.

The chain has TRBV5-1 and TRBJ2-7, with TRBD1 as a possible D gene (5 bases). V was pared by 4 bases and J by 1 base, with 15 bases between. The germline V gene has CDR1 SGHRS and CDR2 YFSETQ. The CDR3 is 15 amino acids. Here the CDR3 reads CASSKETVPSYEQYF. In DNA form, the CDR3 reads TGCGCCAGCAGCAAAGAGACAGTACCTTCCTACGAGCAGTACTTC.

This chain uses TRBV7-9 with TRBJ2-1, with 7 bases that match TRBD2. The germline CDR1 and CDR2 sequences are SEHNR and FQNEAQ (reference sequence). The J segment lost 5 bases and the V segment lost 4 bases, leaving 8 bases of the junction unmatched. The CDR3 is 15 residues long. As DNA, the CDR3 is TGTGCCAGCAGCTCCGGGACTAAGGTGCACAATGAGCAGTTCTTC. Translated, it gives CASSSGTKVHNEQFF.

This clone was found a few times. This rearrangement joins TRBV5-3 to TRBJ1-2, with TRBD1 matching 7 bases. Being an ORF, TRBV5-3 has a function that is uncertain. Trimming cost V 8 bases and J 7 bases; bases outside gene matches: 14. This CDR3 spans 14 amino acids. The CDR3 region is CASTSGQRTRGYTF. In DNA form, the CDR3 reads TGTGCCAGCACATCGGGACAGCGGACGCGTGGCTACACCTTC.

On this clone: An end of the junction differs from the germline gene, which may be a read error. The chain employs TRBV5-8 and TRBJ1-4; D gene ambiguous. Per germline, CDR1 SGHTS and CDR2 YDEGEE. CDR3 length equals 11 residues. For the CDR3, the DNA is TGTGCCAGCAGATATCGGGGTGAGGGCTCTTTT. Translation gives CASRYRGEGSF.

V usage is TRBV19 and J usage is TRBJ2-1; TRBD2 agrees at 10 bases. Germline CDR1 LNHDA, CDR2 SQIVND (reference sequence). V shed 3 bases and J 5 bases; nucleotides not matched to a gene: 4. The CDR3 is 15 residues long. CDR3 DNA sequence: TGTGCCAGTAGTATGGTGCTAGCGGGGGACAATGAGCAGTTCTTC. It yields the protein CASSMVLAGDNEQFF.

This clone was recorded only once. The gene calls are TRBV11-2 and TRBJ2-7; 8 nucleotides align to TRBD2. J gave up 3 bases and V 5 bases, and 21 bases lay outside the gene matches. Germline V lookup: CDR1 SGHAT, CDR2 FQNNGV. CDR3 length equals 19 residues. CDR3 residues: CASSRTHGGLAGTYYEQYF. In nucleotides, the CDR3 is TGTGCCAGCAGCCGCACCCACGGGGGCTTAGCGGGAACCTACTACGAGCAGTACTTC.

The chain recombines TRBV6-6 with TRBJ2-3; D may be TRBD2 (7 bases). CDR3 length equals 15 residues. The ends were cut back, 6 bases at V and 5 bases at J, with 18 bases in the middle. The germline V gene encodes CDR1 MNHNY and CDR2 SVGAGI (reference sequence). The CDR3: CASSRRGGEGDTQYF. The CDR3 nucleotides are TGTGCCAGCAGCCGTCGAGGGGGGGAAGGAGATACGCAGTATTTT.

CDR3 in DNA: TGTGCCAGCAGCCAGACAGGGGGCGGAAACTATGGCTACACCTTC. Translated: CASSQTGGGNYGYTF. This chain links TRBV14 with TRBJ1-2; 10 bases line up with TRBD1. Germline values: CDR1 SGHDN, CDR2 FVKESK. The CDR3 runs 15 residues. The V segment lost 3 bases and the J segment 2 bases; nucleotides outside the gene matches: 3.

The chain employs TRBV27 and TRBJ1-2, with 8 bases matching TRBD1. Unmatched junction bases numbered 5, after V lost 8 bases and J lost 6 bases. CDR1 is MNHEY and CDR2 is SMNVEV in the germline V gene (reference sequence). The CDR3 runs to 12 residues. This CDR3 reads CASADRGDGYTF. DNA of the CDR3: TGTGCCAGCGCTGACAGGGGCGATGGCTACACCTTC.

This clone appeared a single time. CDR3 residues: CASSLIGTGLYGYTF. The CDR3 DNA reads TGTGCCAGCAGTCTAATCGGGACAGGGCTTTATGGCTACACCTTC. This sequence joins TRBV27 and TRBJ1-2; 9 positions match TRBD1. Germline values: CDR1 MNHEY, CDR2 SMNVEV (reference sequence). J lost 5 bases, V lost 5 bases, and 9 bases had no gene match. The CDR3 loop spans 15 amino acids.

The chain is built from TRBV5-1 and TRBJ2-3; TRBD2 matches at 9 bases. Germline assignment: CDR1 SGHRS and CDR2 YFSETQ. The CDR3 sequence is 15 residues long. Trimming cost V 5 bases and J 2 bases; bases outside gene matches: 6. This CDR3 is CASSFLAGTTDTQYF. In DNA, the CDR3 is TGCGCCAGCAGTTTTCTAGCGGGGACCACAGATACGCAGTATTTT.

A single count supports this clone. The rearrangement joins TRBV10-3 to TRBJ2-3; TRBD1 matches 10 bases. Germline V lookup: CDR1 ENHRY, CDR2 SYGVKD. The CDR3 consists of 13 residues. V shed 10 bases, J shed 1 base, and the junction held 2 bases outside the gene matches. The CDR3, as DNA: TGTGCCACCGGGACAGGGGGCACAGATACGCAGTATTTT. It translates to CATGTGGTDTQYF.

The rearrangement uses TRBV7-2 and TRBJ1-2, with a weak D call TRBD1 (5 bases). The CDR3 is 16 amino acids. V was cut by 0 bases and J by 0 bases, with 11 bases left in between. Germline V lookup: CDR1 SGHTA, CDR2 FQGNSA. CDR3: CASSLARVSTNYGYTF. The CDR3 DNA is TGTGCCAGCAGCTTAGCCAGGGTCTCTACTAACTATGGCTACACCTTC.

V usage is TRBV30 and J usage is TRBJ1-4; D is unresolved. The CDR3 length is 13 residues. The ends were cut back, 4 bases at V and 8 bases at J, with 14 bases in the middle. The germline V gene has CDR1 GTSNPN and CDR2 SVGIG (reference sequence). CDR3 coding DNA: TGTGCCTGGAACGCAGGATCTCCAGAAAAACTGTTTTTT. Translating gives CAWNAGSPEKLFF. The complete variable domain, with remaining parts taken from reference TRBV30 and TRBJ1-4, reads SQTIHQWPATLVQPVGSPLSLECTVEGTSNPNLYWYRQAAGRGLQLLFYSVGIGQISSEVPQNLSASRPQDRQFILSSKKLLLSDSGFYLCAWNAGSPEKLFFGSGTQLSVL.

In this sample, this clone turned up a few times. The V gene is TRBV19, the J gene TRBJ2-3; 9 bases map to TRBD1. V shed 3 bases, J shed 3 bases, and the junction held 4 bases outside the gene matches. Germline V lookup: CDR1 LNHDA, CDR2 SQIVND (reference sequence). The CDR3 covers 15 residues. This CDR3 reads CASSMGTGRTDTQYF. The CDR3 nucleotides are TGTGCCAGTAGTATGGGGACAGGGAGAACAGATACGCAGTATTTT. Full variable domain (outside the CDR3, taken from reference TRBV19 and TRBJ2-3): DGGITQSPKYLFRKEGQNVTLSCEQNLNHDAMYWYRQDPGQGLRLIYYSQIVNDFQKGDIAEGYSVSREKKESFPLTVTSAQKNPTAFYLCASSMGTGRTDTQYFGPGTRLTVL.

The rearrangement joins TRBV5-5 to TRBJ1-3; D remains unclear. CDR1 is SGHKS and CDR2 is YYEKEE in the germline V gene (reference sequence). Trimming pared 4 bases from V and 1 base from J, leaving 15 bases between. The CDR3 covers 16 residues. This CDR3 is CASSPERSRSGNTIYF. The CDR3 DNA reads as TGTGCCAGCAGCCCGGAGCGGTCCCGATCTGGAAACACCATATATTTT.

The chain couples TRBV7-3 to TRBJ2-1, with 8 bases identical to TRBD2. Trimming took 5 bases from V and 7 from J; bases not matched to a gene: 10. Germline V gives CDR1 SGHTA, CDR2 FQGTGA. CDR3 length: 15 amino acids. In DNA, the CDR3 is TGTGCCAGCAGCGGGGCCGGGACTAGGCTGAATGAGCAGTTCTTC. Translation: CASSGAGTRLNEQFF.

This clone occurred once. J is TRBJ1-2 and V is TRBV6-4; TRBD1 might be the D (5 bases). Trimming shortened V by 3 bases and J by 5 bases, and 10 bases separated the two germline ends. The CDR3 length is 13 residues. The germline gives CDR1 MRHNA, CDR2 SNTAGT. Here the CDR3 reads CASSDDSSYGYTF. The CDR3, as DNA: TGTGCCAGCAGTGATGACAGTTCATATGGCTACACCTTC.

The rearrangement links TRBV29-1 to TRBJ2-2, with 9 bases aligning to TRBD1. The germline CDR1 and CDR2 sequences are SQVTM and ANQGSEA. J lost 5 bases, V lost 6 bases, and 10 bases had no gene match. The CDR3 spans 15 residues. The CDR3 region is CSVVTGGWSTGELFF. The CDR3 DNA reads TGCAGCGTCGTAACAGGGGGCTGGTCGACCGGGGAGCTGTTTTTT.

The genes are TRBV7-9 and TRBJ1-1; 8 bases are a match to TRBD1. The trim removed 4 bases at V and 3 bases at J, leaving 13 bases unmatched. This CDR3 has 17 amino acids. Germline V gene lookup returns CDR1 SEHNR and CDR2 FQNEAQ (reference sequence). The CDR3 sequence is CASSSNAGQGVDTEAFF. DNA for the CDR3: TGTGCCAGCAGCTCCAACGCCGGACAGGGAGTTGACACTGAAGCTTTCTTT.

The chain employs TRBV6-5 and TRBJ1-3; TRBD1 is a possible D gene (6 bases). CDR1 is MNHEY and CDR2 is SVGAGI in the germline V gene. V gave up 8 bases and J gave up 3 bases, with 11 bases separating them. The CDR3 length is 13 residues. The CDR3 region is CASAGTLGNTIYF. CDR3 nucleotide sequence: TGTGCCAGCGCAGGGACACTTGGAAACACCATATATTTT.

This chain links TRBV19 with TRBJ2-7; TRBD1 agrees at 10 bases. J lost 3 bases, V lost 3 bases, and 5 bases had no gene match. Germline V gene sequence: CDR1 LNHDA, CDR2 SQIVND (reference sequence). CDR3 length: 15 amino acids. The CDR3 here is CASSIGGTGDYEQYF. In nucleotides, the CDR3 is TGTGCCAGTAGTATTGGGGGGACAGGGGACTACGAGCAGTACTTC. Supplemented by reference TRBV19 and TRBJ2-7, the full variable domain reads DGGITQSPKYLFRKEGQNVTLSCEQNLNHDAMYWYRQDPGQGLRLIYYSQIVNDFQKGDIAEGYSVSREKKESFPLTVTSAQKNPTAFYLCASSIGGTGDYEQYFGPGTRLTVT.